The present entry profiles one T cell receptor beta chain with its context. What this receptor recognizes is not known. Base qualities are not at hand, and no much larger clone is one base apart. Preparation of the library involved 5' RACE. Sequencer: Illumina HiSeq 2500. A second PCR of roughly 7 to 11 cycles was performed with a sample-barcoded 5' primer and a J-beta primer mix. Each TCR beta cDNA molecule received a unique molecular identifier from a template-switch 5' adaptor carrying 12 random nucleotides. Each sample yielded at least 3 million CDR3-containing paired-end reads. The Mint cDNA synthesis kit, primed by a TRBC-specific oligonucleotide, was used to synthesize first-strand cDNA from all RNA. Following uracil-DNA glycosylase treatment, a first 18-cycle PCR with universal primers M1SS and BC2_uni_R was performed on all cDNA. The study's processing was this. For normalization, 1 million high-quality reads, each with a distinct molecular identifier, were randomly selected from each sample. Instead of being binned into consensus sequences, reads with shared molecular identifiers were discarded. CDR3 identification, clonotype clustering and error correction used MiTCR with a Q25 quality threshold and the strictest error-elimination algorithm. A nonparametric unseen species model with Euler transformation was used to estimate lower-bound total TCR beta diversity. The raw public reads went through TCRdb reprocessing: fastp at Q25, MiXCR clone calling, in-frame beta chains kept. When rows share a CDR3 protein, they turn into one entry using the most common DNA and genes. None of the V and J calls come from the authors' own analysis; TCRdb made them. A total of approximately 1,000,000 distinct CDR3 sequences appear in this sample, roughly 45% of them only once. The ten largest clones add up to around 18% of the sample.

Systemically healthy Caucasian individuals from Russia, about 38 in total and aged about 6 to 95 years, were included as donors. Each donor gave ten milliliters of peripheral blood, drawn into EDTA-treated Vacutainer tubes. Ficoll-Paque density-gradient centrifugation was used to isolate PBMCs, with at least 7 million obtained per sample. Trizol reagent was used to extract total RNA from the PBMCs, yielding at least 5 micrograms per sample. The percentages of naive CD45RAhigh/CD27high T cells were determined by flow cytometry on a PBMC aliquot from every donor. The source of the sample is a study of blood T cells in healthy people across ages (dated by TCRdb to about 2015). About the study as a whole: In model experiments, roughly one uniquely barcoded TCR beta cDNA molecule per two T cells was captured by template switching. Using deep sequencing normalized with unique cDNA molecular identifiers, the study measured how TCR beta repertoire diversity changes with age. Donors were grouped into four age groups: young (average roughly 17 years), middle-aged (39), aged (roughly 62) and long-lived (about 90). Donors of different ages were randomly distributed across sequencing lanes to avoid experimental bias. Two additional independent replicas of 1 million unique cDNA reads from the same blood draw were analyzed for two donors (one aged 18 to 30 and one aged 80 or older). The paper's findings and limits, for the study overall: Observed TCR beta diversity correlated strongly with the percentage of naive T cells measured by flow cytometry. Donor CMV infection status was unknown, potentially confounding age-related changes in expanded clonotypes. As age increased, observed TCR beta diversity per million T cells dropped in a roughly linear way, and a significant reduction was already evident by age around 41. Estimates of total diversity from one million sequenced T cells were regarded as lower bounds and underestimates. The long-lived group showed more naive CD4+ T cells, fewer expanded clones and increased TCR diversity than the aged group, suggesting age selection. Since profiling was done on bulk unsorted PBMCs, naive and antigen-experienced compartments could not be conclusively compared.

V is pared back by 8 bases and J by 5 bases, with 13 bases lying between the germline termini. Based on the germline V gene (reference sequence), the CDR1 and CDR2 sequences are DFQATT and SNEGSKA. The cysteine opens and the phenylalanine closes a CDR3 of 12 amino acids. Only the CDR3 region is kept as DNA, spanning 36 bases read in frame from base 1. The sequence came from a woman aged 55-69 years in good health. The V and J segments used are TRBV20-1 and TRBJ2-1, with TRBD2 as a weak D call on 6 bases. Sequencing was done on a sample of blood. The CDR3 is CSTRRGDNEQFF. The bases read TGCAGTACCCGGCGGGGAGACAATGAGCAGTTCTTC.